This TCR beta chain was obtained from a study of OX40 agonist ivuxolimab in advanced cancers. Profiling relied on immunoSEQ multiplex PCR, and the TCRdb table lists in-frame clones only, not all of them. The sample lists roughly 90,000 clones; about 83% were seen once. This sequence was found in an adult with an advanced solid tumor such as melanoma, head and neck, liver or kidney cancer. The specimen was CD4+ or CD8+ T cells sorted from blood, collected in a trial of the OX40 agonist ivuxolimab.

The CDR3 loop is CASNGGASGQYF. The CDR3 DNA reads TGTGCCAGCAACGGGGGCGCTTCTGGGCAGTACTTC. V is TRBV28 and J is TRBJ2-7; D is possibly TRBD1 or TRBD2 (6 bases each). V dropped 7 bases and J dropped 9 bases, with 16 bases sitting between them. Germline V gives CDR1 MDHEN, CDR2 SYDVKM. The CDR3 covers 12 residues.